A single sample gave rise to the 20 T cell receptor beta chains below, sequenced in a study of blood T cell repertoires in COVID-19. Clones were read by immunoSEQ multiplex PCR, and TCRdb kept only the in-frame ones, dropping some. Of 57,000 or so clones listed, around 80% are singletons. The specimen was peripheral blood. The receptors were gathered from a woman over 75 with active or convalescent COVID-19.

V and J are TRBV6-1 and TRBJ1-2, with 7 bases matching TRBD1. The CDR3 is 15 residues long. Germline V gene sequence: CDR1 MNHNS, CDR2 SASEGT. J lost 0 bases, V lost 7 bases, and 8 bases had no gene match. The CDR3 DNA sequence: TGTGCCAGCATCGAGGGACAGACAGCTAACTATGGCTACACCTTC. This translates into CASIEGQTANYGYTF.

V and J are TRBV10-3 and TRBJ1-2; TRBD1 matches 8 bases. The CDR3 contains 13 residues. The ends lost 11 bases at V and 2 bases at J; junction bases unmatched: 7. Per germline, CDR1 ENHRY and CDR2 SYGVKD. The CDR3 reads CAGRDRGNYGYTF. The CDR3, as DNA: TGTGCCGGAAGAGACAGGGGCAACTATGGCTACACCTTC.

Only a few counts were recorded for this clone. The V call is TRBV4-1, the J call TRBJ1-4; TRBD1 aligns across 9 bases. This CDR3 comprises 16 residues. Germline CDR1 reads MGHRA; CDR2 reads YSYEKL. Trimming took 0 bases from V and 7 from J; bases not matched to a gene: 6. CDR3 protein: CASSQDPGQGSEKLFF. In DNA form, the CDR3 reads TGCGCCAGCAGCCAAGATCCGGGACAGGGAAGTGAAAAACTGTTTTTT.

The J gene is TRBJ1-1, the V gene TRBV9; 7 positions agree with TRBD1. Germline CDR1 SGDLS, CDR2 YYNGEE. J gave up 0 bases and V 3 bases, and 5 bases lay outside the gene matches. The CDR3 has 15 residues. CDR3 nucleotides: TGTGCCAGCAGCGCCCAGGGGGGAGTGAACACTGAAGCTTTCTTT. Its translation: CASSAQGGVNTEAFF. Drawing the rest from reference TRBV9 and TRBJ1-1, the complete variable domain is DSGVTQTPKHLITATGQRVTLRCSPRSGDLSVYWYQQSLDQGLQFLIQYYNGEERAKGNILERFSAQQFPDLHSELNLSSLELGDSALYFCASSAQGGVNTEAFFGQGTRLTVV.

This clone showed up just a few times. This sequence joins TRBV10-2 and TRBJ1-2, with D tentatively TRBD1 (5 bases). From germline, CDR1 is WSHSY and CDR2 SAAADI. The CDR3 runs 14 residues. With 4 bases removed from V and 1 base from J, the gap between germline ends came to 10 bases. CDR3 amino acids: CASSAVDSNYGYTF. CDR3 bases: TGCGCCAGCAGTGCCGTCGACAGTAACTATGGCTACACCTTC.

This chain connects TRBV19 to TRBJ1-1; tentative D call: TRBD1 (5 bases). The CDR3 consists of 16 residues. Per germline, CDR1 LNHDA and CDR2 SQIVND (reference sequence). V was trimmed by 2 bases and J by 2 bases, leaving 15 bases between them. CDR3 DNA: TGTGCCAGTAGTATAATCCGAGAGGGGACTAACACTGAAGCTTTCTTT. Protein sequence: CASSIIREGTNTEAFF.

The chain joins TRBV5-1 to TRBJ2-5, with 7 bases that match TRBD1. This CDR3 contains 16 residues. Germline V lookup: CDR1 SGHRS, CDR2 YFSETQ. The V gene end was trimmed by 4 bases and the J gene end by 8 bases; junction bases not matched to a gene: 17. This CDR3 is CASSALTGLGSSTQYF. In nucleotides, the CDR3 is TGCGCCAGCAGCGCTCTGACAGGGTTGGGTTCAAGTACCCAGTACTTC.

This rearrangement joins TRBV20-1 to TRBJ2-5, with D unclear. V lost 6 bases and J 4 bases, leaving 9 bases between the germline ends. Germline V gene lookup returns CDR1 DFQATT and CDR2 SNEGSKA (reference sequence). The CDR3 length is 11 residues. In nucleotides, the CDR3 is TGCAGTGCCATAGTCGCAGAGACCCAGTACTTC. Encoded protein: CSAIVAETQYF.

This rearrangement joins TRBV19 to TRBJ2-1, with TRBD1 identical over 7 bases. The CDR3 is made up of 15 amino acids. Germline V gives CDR1 LNHDA, CDR2 SQIVND (reference sequence). V trimming: 3 bases; J trimming: 3 bases; junction bases outside the gene matches: 5. The CDR3 region has the DNA TGTGCCAGTAGTATTAGACAGGGTAACTACAATGAGCAGTTCTTC. Its protein is CASSIRQGNYNEQFF.

This chain uses TRBV5-4 with TRBJ1-1; TRBD1 aligns across 10 bases. This CDR3 contains 15 residues. V lost 3 bases, J lost 4 bases, and 6 bases stayed unmatched. The germline gives CDR1 SGHNT, CDR2 YYREEE (reference sequence). The CDR3 region is CASSSPGQGTTEAFF. The CDR3, as DNA: TGTGCCAGCAGCTCTCCGGGACAGGGGACCACTGAAGCTTTCTTT.

The V and J genes are TRBV19 and TRBJ1-2, with 8 bases aligning to TRBD1. CDR3 length: 15 residues. The germline CDR1 and CDR2 sequences are LNHDA and SQIVND (reference sequence). Trimming took 1 base from V and 4 from J; bases not matched to a gene: 5. The CDR3 spells CASSIGTGGGYGYTF. The CDR3 nucleotides read TGTGCCAGTAGTATAGGCACAGGGGGAGGCTATGGCTACACCTTC.

The V call is TRBV15, the J call TRBJ1-3; no definite D call. Trimming removed 0 bases at V and 4 bases at J, with 10 bases between. The CDR3 length is 15 residues. Germline loops: CDR1 LNHNV, CDR2 YYDKDF (reference sequence). The chain's CDR3 is CATSRDPVLGNTIYF. The CDR3 bases are TGTGCCACCAGCAGAGATCCAGTATTAGGAAACACCATATATTTT.

V gene TRBV10-2 combines with J gene TRBJ1-5, with D perhaps TRBD1 (6 bases). The CDR3 length is 14 residues. The V and J ends lost 11 bases and 0 bases respectively, with 14 bases between them. Germline V gene data show CDR1 as WSHSY and CDR2 as SAAADI. CDR3 amino acids: CASWWGHSNQPQHF. CDR3 nucleotide sequence: TGCGCCTCTTGGTGGGGACATAGCAATCAGCCCCAGCATTTT.

This clone was seen only a few times. The rearrangement links TRBV7-9 to TRBJ2-7; no reliable D call. The CDR3 loop spans 13 amino acids. Looked up from germline, CDR1 is SEHNR and CDR2 is FQNEAQ (reference sequence). The V end was cut by 2 bases, the J end by 6 bases, with 11 bases between. The CDR3 loop reads CASSLNRPGEQYF. The CDR3 coding sequence is TGTGCCAGCAGCTTAAACCGCCCGGGCGAGCAGTACTTC.

The chain recombines TRBV2 with TRBJ2-7, with 9 nucleotides matching TRBD2. Germline values: CDR1 SNHLY, CDR2 FYNNEI. The CDR3 spans 14 residues. V lost 6 bases, J lost 3 bases, and 6 bases stayed unmatched. DNA for the CDR3: TGTGCCAGCAGGCCTAGCGGGGCTAACTACGAGCAGTACTTC. Amino acid sequence: CASRPSGANYEQYF. Complete variable domain (other parts from reference TRBV2 and TRBJ2-7): EPEVTQTPSHQVTQMGQEVILRCVPISNHLYFYWYRQILGQKVEFLVSFYNNEISEKSEIFDDQFSVERPDGSNFTLKIRSTKLEDSAMYFCASRPSGANYEQYFGPGTRLTVT.

The CDR3 DNA reads as TGTGCCAGCAGTGACCGCCTAGCGGGGTACAATGAGCAGTTCTTC. It specifies CASSDRLAGYNEQFF. This sequence joins TRBV2 and TRBJ2-1; 9 nucleotides agree with TRBD2. This CDR3 is 15 amino acids long. Germline V lookup: CDR1 SNHLY, CDR2 FYNNEI. Losses at the gene ends were 3 bases for V and 4 bases for J; bases not matched to a gene: 4.

The chain has TRBV2 and TRBJ2-7; TRBD2 might be the D (6 bases). V shed 0 bases and J shed 5 bases, with 14 bases lying between them. Germline V gene lookup returns CDR1 SNHLY and CDR2 FYNNEI. The CDR3 has 15 amino acids. The CDR3 reads CASSEAGGDWNEQYF. CDR3 coding DNA: TGTGCCAGCAGTGAAGCGGGGGGAGATTGGAACGAGCAGTACTTC.

This chain uses TRBV6-5 with TRBJ1-4; 8 bases map to TRBD1. The ends lost 4 bases at V and 8 bases at J; junction bases unmatched: 12. This CDR3 is built from 16 residues. Germline values: CDR1 MNHEY, CDR2 SVGAGI. CDR3 residues: CASSLDPTGGGEKLFF. The CDR3 nucleotides read TGTGCCAGCAGTTTAGACCCCACAGGGGGTGGCGAAAAACTGTTTTTT.

The J gene is TRBJ2-1, the V gene TRBV3-1 (or the pseudogene TRBV3-2), with unresolved D. The CDR3 covers 12 residues. CDR1 is LGHDT, CDR2 YNNKEL, per germline (reference sequence). V lost 5 bases, J lost 4 bases, and 6 bases lay in between. The CDR3 sequence: CASSYTYNEQFF. The CDR3 region has the DNA TGTGCCAGCAGCTACACGTACAATGAGCAGTTCTTC.

The chain combines TRBV25-1 with TRBJ2-1; D gene ambiguous. Trimming took off 7 bases at V and 2 bases at J, with 9 bases between the two ends. The CDR3 is 13 residues long. From germline, CDR1 is MGHDK and CDR2 SYGVNS. The DNA of the CDR3 is TGTGCCAGCACGAGGTCCACCTACAATGAGCAGTTCTTC. As protein: CASTRSTYNEQFF. Full variable domain (missing parts from reference TRBV25-1 and TRBJ2-1): EADIYQTPRYLVIGTGKKITLECSQTMGHDKMYWYQQDPGMELHLIHYSYGVNSTEKGDLSSESTVSRIRTEHFPLTLESARPSHTSQYLCASTRSTYNEQFFGPGTRLTVL.